The clone carrying this TCR beta chain was seen once. Germline assignment: CDR1 LGHDT and CDR2 YNNKEL (reference sequence). The CDR3 length is 12 residues. V gave up 6 bases and J gave up 8 bases, with 13 bases separating them. Methods used by the authors: Estimation of nucleated cell counts was performed using reference gene primer amplification. Method: immunoSEQ multiplex PCR; TCRdb's copy keeps in-frame clones and lacks some. The DNA gave D and trimming, while V, J and clone size come from that table. The sample lists approximately 220,000 clones; 75% to 90% were seen once. The sample comes from a study of blood T cell repertoires in COVID-19. The overall study: From T cells, B-cell-depleted T cells, or PBMCs came the material, which was cDNA or gDNA.

Sequences were obtained from PBMCs or T cells enriched from blood (not recorded which). This clonotype was sampled from a woman younger than 30 in a cohort exposed to, infected with or recovered from COVID-19 (not recorded which). The chain is built from TRBV3-1 (or the pseudogene TRBV3-2) and TRBJ1-1; maybe TRBD1 (6 bases). The CDR3 DNA follows: TGTGCCAGCAGTTTCATTCAGGGGGAAGCTTTCTTT. Translation: CASSFIQGEAFF.